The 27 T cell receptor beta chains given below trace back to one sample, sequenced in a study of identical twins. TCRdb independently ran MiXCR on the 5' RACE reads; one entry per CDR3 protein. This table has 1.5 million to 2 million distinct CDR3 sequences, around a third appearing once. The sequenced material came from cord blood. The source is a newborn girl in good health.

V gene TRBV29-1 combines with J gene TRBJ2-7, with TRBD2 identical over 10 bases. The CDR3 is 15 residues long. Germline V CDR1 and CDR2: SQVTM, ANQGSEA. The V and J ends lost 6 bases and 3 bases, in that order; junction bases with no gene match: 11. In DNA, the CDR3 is TGCAGCGTGAAAGAAGGTGGACTAGCGGACTACGAGCAGTACTTC. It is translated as CSVKEGGLADYEQYF.

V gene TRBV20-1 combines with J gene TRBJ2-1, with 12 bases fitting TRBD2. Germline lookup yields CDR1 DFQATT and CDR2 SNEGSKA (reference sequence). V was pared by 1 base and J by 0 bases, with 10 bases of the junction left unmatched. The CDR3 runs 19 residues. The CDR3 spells CSARVPALAGGSSYNEQFF. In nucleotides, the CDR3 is TGCAGTGCTAGAGTTCCGGCACTAGCGGGGGGAAGCTCCTACAATGAGCAGTTCTTC.

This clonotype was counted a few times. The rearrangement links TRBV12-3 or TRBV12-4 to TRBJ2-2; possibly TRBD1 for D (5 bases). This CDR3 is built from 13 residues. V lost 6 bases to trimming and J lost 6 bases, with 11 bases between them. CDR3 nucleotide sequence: TGTGCCAGCAGACAAGGGGATGCCGGGGAGCTGTTTTTT. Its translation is CASRQGDAGELFF.

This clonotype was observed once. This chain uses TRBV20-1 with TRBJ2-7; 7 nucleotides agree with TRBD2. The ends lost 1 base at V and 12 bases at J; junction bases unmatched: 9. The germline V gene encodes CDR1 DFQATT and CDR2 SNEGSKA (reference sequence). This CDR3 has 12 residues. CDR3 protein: CSARGLGGTRYF. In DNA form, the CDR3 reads TGCAGTGCTAGAGGGCTGGGAGGGACCCGGTACTTC.

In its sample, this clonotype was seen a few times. The CDR3 protein is CASSIWDRGEAFF. In nucleotides, the CDR3 is TGTGCCAGTAGTATATGGGACAGGGGTGAAGCTTTCTTT. The gene calls are TRBV19 and TRBJ1-1, with 10 bases aligning to TRBD1. Germline V lookup: CDR1 LNHDA, CDR2 SQIVND (reference sequence). CDR3 length: 13 amino acids. The V and J ends lost 2 bases and 7 bases, in that order; junction bases with no gene match: 1.

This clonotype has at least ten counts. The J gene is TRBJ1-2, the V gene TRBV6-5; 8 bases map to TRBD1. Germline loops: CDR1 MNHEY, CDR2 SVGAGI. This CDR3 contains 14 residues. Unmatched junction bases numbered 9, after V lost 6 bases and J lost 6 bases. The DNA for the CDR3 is TGTGCCAGCAGCCTGACCCAGGGGGCAAATGGCTACACCTTC. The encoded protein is CASSLTQGANGYTF.

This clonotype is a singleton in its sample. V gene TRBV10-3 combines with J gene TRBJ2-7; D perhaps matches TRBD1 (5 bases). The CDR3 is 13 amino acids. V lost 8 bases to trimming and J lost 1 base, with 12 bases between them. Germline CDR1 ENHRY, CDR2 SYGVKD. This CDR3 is CAIGASGSYEQYF. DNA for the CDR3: TGTGCCATCGGGGCTAGTGGGTCCTACGAGCAGTACTTC.

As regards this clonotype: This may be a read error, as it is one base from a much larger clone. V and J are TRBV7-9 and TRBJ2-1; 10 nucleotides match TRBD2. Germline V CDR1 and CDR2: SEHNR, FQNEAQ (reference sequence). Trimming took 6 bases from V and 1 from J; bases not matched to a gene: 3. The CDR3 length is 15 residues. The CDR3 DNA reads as TGTGCCAGCAGACCTAGCGGGAGATCCTACAATGAGCAGTTCTTC. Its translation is CASRPSGRSYNEQFF.

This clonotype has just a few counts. Here the CDR3 DNA reads TGCAGTGCTAAACGGGGACAGGGGAAGTACTTC. Its translation: CSAKRGQGKYF. The rearrangement uses TRBV20-1 and TRBJ2-7, with 10 positions matching TRBD1. Germline CDR1 reads DFQATT; CDR2 reads SNEGSKA (reference sequence). This CDR3 is 11 amino acids long. V lost 4 bases to trimming and J lost 11 bases; unmatched junction nucleotides: 5.

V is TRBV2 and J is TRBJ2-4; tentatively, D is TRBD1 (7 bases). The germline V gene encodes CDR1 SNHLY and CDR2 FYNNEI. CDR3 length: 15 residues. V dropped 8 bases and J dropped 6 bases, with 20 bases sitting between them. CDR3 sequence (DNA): TGTGCCAGCGGAGACAGGGTCGGGGGAGGAAACATTCAGTACTTC. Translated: CASGDRVGGGNIQYF.

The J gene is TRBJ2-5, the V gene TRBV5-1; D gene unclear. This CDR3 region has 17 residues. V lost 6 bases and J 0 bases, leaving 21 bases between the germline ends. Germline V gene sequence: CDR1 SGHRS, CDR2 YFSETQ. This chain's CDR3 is CASNDPTWSRYQETQYF. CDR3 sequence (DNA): TGCGCCAGCAACGACCCGACGTGGAGTAGATACCAAGAGACCCAGTACTTC.

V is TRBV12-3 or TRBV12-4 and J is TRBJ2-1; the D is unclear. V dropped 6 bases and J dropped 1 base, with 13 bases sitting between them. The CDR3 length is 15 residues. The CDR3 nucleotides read TGTGCCAGCAGCCCACCCCCGGAGTCCTACAATGAGCAGTTCTTC. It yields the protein CASSPPPESYNEQFF.

The CDR3 spells CASGFRTGKANQPQHF. The CDR3 nucleotides are TGTGCTAGTGGTTTTCGGACAGGGAAGGCCAATCAGCCCCAGCATTTT. The genes are TRBV12-5 and TRBJ1-5; 8 positions agree with TRBD1. Germline assignment: CDR1 LGHNT and CDR2 FRNRAP. V dropped 3 bases and J dropped 3; count of bases not matched to a gene: 7. There are 16 residues in the CDR3.

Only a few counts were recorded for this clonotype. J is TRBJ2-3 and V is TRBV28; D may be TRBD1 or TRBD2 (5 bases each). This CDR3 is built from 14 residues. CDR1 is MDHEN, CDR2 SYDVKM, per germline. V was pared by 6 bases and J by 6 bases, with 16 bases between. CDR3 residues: CASSFEGITDTQYF. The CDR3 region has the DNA TGTGCCAGCAGCTTTGAGGGGATCACGGATACGCAGTATTTT.

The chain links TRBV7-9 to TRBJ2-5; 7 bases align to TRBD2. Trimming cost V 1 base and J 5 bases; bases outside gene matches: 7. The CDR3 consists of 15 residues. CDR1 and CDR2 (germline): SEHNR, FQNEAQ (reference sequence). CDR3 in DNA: TGTGCCAGCAGCTTAGGTTTCAGCGGGGCGGAGACCCAGTACTTC. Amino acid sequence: CASSLGFSGAETQYF.

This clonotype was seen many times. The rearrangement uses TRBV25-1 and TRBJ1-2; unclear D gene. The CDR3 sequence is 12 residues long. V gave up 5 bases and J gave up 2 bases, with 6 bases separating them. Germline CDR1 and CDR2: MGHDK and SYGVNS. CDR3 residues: CASSRRNYGYTF. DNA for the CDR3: TGTGCCAGCAGTAGACGGAACTATGGCTACACCTTC.

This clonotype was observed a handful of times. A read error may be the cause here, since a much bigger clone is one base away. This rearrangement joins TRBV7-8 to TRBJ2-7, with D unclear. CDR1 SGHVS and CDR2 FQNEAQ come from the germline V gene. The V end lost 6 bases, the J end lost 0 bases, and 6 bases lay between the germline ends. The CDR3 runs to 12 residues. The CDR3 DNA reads TGTGCCAGCAGGTCCATCTCCTACGAGCAGTACTTC. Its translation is CASRSISYEQYF.

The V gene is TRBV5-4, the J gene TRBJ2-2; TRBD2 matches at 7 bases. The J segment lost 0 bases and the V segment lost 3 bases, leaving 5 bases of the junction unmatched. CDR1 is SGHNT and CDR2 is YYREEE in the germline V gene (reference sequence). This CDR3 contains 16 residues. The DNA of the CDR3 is TGTGCCAGCAGCTGGACTAGTGGTGCGAACACCGGGGAGCTGTTTTTT. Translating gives CASSWTSGANTGELFF. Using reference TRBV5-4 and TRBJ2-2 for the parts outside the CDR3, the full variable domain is ETGVTQSPTHLIKTRGQQVTLRCSSQSGHNTVSWYQQALGQGPQFIFQYYREEENGRGNFPPRFSGLQFPNYSSELNVNALELDDSALYLCASSWTSGANTGELFFGEGSRLTVL.

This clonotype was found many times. The CDR3 DNA reads as TGTGCCATCAGTGGAGGACTAGCTGCGGAGACCCAGTACTTC. Translating it yields CAISGGLAAETQYF. The V and J genes are TRBV10-3 and TRBJ2-5, with TRBD2 matching 8 bases. The germline V gene encodes CDR1 ENHRY and CDR2 SYGVKD. The CDR3 is 14 amino acids. V lost 4 bases to trimming and J lost 5 bases; unmatched junction nucleotides: 6.

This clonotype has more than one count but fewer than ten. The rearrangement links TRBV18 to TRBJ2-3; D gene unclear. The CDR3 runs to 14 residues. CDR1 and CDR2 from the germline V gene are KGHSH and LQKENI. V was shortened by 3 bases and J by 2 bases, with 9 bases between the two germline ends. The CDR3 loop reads CASSPRFDTDTQYF. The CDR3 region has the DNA TGTGCCAGCTCACCCCGGTTCGACACAGATACGCAGTATTTT.

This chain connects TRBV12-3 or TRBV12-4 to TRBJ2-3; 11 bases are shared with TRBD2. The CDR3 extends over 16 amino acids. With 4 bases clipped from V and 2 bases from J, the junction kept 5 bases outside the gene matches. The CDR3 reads CASSSWTSGPTDTQYF. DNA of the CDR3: TGTGCCAGCAGTTCATGGACTAGCGGGCCCACAGATACGCAGTATTTT.

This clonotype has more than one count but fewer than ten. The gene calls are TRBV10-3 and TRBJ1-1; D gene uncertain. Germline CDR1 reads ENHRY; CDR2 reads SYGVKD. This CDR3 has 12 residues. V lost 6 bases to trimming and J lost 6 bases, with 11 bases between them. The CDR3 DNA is TGTGCCATCAGCCGCGGACGGCCTGAAGCTTTCTTT. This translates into CAISRGRPEAFF.

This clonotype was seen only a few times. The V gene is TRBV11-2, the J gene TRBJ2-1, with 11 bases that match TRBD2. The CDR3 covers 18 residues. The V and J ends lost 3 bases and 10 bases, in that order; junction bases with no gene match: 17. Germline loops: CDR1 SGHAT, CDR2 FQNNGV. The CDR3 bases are TGTGCCAGCAGCTTCATAGCGGGAGGGTTAGGGTTAAGGGGCGAGCAGTTCTTC. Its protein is CASSFIAGGLGLRGEQFF.

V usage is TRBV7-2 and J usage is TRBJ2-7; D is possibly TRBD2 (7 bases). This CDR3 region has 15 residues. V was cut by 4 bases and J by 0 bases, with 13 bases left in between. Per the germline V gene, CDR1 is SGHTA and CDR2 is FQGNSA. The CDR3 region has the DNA TGTGCCAGCAGCTCGGAGGGGGGGGGCTCCTACGAGCAGTACTTC. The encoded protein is CASSSEGGGSYEQYF.

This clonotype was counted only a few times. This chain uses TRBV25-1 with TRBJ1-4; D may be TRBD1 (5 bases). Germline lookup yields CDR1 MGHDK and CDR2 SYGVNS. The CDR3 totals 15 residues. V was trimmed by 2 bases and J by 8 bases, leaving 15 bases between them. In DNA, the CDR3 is TGTGCCAGCAGTGAAACCAGGGTCATCCAGGAAAAACTGTTTTTT. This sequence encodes CASSETRVIQEKLFF.

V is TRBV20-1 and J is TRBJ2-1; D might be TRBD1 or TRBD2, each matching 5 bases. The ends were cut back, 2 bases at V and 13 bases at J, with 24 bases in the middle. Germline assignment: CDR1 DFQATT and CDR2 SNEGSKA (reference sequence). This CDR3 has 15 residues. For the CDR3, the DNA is TGCAGTGCTAGAAGGGGATCCCTAGCCAAAAACATTCAGTTCTTC. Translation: CSARRGSLAKNIQFF.

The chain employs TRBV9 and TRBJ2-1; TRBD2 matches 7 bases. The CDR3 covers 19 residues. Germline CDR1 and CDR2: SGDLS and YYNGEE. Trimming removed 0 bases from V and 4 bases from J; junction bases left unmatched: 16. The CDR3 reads CASSVVGAAGVPIYNEQFF. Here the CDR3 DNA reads TGTGCCAGCAGCGTAGTGGGAGCGGCGGGAGTGCCGATATACAATGAGCAGTTCTTC. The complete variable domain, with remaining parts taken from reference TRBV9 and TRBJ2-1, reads DSGVTQTPKHLITATGQRVTLRCSPRSGDLSVYWYQQSLDQGLQFLIQYYNGEERAKGNILERFSAQQFPDLHSELNLSSLELGDSALYFCASSVVGAAGVPIYNEQFFGPGTRLTVL.